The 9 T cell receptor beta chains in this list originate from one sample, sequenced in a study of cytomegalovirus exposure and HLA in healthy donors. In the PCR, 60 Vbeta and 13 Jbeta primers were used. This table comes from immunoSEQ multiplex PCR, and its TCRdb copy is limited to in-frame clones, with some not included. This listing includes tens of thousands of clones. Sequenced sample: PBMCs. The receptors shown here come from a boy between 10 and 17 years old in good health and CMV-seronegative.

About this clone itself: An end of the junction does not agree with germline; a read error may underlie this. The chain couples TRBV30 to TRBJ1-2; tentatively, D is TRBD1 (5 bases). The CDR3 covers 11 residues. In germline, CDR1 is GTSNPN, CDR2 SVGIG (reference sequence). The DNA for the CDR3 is TGTGCCTGGAACCTCGGGGGGTTCTACATCTTC. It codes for CAWNLGGFYIF.

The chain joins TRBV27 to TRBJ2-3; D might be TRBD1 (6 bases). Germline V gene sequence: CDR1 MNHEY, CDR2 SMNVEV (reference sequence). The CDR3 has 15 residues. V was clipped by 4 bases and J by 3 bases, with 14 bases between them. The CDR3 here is CASSSHSRGTDTQYF. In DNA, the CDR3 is TGTGCCAGCAGTTCCCACTCCAGGGGAACAGATACGCAGTATTTT.

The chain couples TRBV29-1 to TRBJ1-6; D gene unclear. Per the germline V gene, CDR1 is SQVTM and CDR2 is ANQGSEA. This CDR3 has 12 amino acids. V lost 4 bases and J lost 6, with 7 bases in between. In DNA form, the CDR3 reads TGCAGCGTTGGAGGTGGTAATTCACCCCTCCACTTT. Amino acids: CSVGGGNSPLHF.

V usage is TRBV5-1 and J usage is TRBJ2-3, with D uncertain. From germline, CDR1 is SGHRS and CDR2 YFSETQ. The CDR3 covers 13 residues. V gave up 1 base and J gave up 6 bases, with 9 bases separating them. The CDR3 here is CASSLMPGDTQYF. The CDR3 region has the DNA TGCGCCAGCAGCTTGATGCCCGGGGATACGCAGTATTTT.

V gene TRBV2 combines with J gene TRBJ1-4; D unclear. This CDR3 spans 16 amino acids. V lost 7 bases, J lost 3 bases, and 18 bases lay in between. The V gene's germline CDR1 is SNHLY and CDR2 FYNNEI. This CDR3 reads CASNNPEGRANEKLFF. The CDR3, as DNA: TGTGCCAGCAACAATCCCGAGGGTAGGGCTAATGAAAAACTGTTTTTT.

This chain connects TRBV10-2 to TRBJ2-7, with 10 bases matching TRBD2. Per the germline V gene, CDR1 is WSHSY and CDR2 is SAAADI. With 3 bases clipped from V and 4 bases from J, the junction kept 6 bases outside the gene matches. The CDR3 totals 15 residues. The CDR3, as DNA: TGCGCCAGCAGTGACCCTAGCGGGAGTGATTACGAGCAGTACTTC. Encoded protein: CASSDPSGSDYEQYF.

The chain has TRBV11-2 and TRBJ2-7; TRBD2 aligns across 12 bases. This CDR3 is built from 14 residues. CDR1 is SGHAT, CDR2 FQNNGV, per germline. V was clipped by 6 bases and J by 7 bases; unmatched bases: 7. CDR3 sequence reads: CASSLTSGSDEQYF. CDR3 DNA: TGTGCCAGCAGTCTGACTAGCGGGAGTGATGAGCAGTACTTC.

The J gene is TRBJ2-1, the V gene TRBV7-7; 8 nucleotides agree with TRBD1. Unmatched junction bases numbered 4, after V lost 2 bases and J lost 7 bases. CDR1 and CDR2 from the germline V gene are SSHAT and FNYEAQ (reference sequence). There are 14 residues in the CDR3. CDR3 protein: CASSLRTGRNEQFF. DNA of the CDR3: TGTGCCAGCAGCTTACGGACAGGGAGAAATGAGCAGTTCTTC.

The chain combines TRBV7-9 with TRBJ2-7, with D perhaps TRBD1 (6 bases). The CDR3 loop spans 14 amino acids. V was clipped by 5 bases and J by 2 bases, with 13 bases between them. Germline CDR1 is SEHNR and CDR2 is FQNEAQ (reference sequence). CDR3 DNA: TGTGCCAGCAGCCGTGGGGACACGGCCTACGAGCAGTACTTC. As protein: CASSRGDTAYEQYF.